These 16 T cell receptor beta chains came from one sample sequenced in a study of Ad26.COV2.S vaccination and SARS-CoV-2 variants. The sample's treatment: 15 to 20 received Ad26.COV2.S at low or high dose, single or two shots; 5 received placebo; per-sample allocation not given. It was on day 63 after the first vaccine or placebo injection that samples were taken. The protocol was immunoSEQ multiplex PCR, while the TCRdb copy is restricted to in-frame clones and leaves out a portion. The table lists about 680,000 clones, about 90% of them singletons. Sequenced here: peripheral blood, sampled in a trial of Ad26.COV2.S vaccine versus placebo. These receptors were obtained from a person between 18 and 59 years old who received the Ad26.COV2.S COVID-19 vaccine or a placebo.

The CDR3 nucleotides are TGTGCCAGCAGCGTAGTGGGGACAGGGATGGAGACCCAGTACTTC. It is translated as CASSVVGTGMETQYF. The chain combines TRBV9 with TRBJ2-5; TRBD1 matches at 9 bases. The CDR3 extends over 15 amino acids. The ends lost 0 bases at V and 5 bases at J; junction bases unmatched: 5. Germline values: CDR1 SGDLS, CDR2 YYNGEE.

A note on this clone: The junction departs from the called germline gene at one end, perhaps through a read error. V usage is TRBV7-7 and J usage is TRBJ2-2; 11 bases agree with TRBD1. The CDR3 runs to 19 residues. Germline CDR1 and CDR2: SSHAT and FNYEAQ (reference sequence). CDR3 nucleotides: TGTGCTAGCAGCTTAGCGACCGGGACAGGGGGATTCCACACCGGGGAGCTGTTTTTT. Protein sequence: CASSLATGTGGFHTGELFF. The variable domain in full, with the rest retrieved from reference TRBV7-7 and TRBJ2-2, is GAGVSQSPRYKVTKRGQDVTLRCDPISSHATLYWYQQALGQGPEFLTYFNYEAQPDKSGLPSDRFSAERPEGSISTLTIQRTEQRDSAMYRCASSLATGTGGFHTGELFFGEGSRLTVL.

The chain couples TRBV18 to TRBJ2-5, with D possibly TRBD2 on 6 matching bases. The CDR3 runs to 16 residues. With 2 bases removed from V and 2 bases from J, the gap between germline ends came to 15 bases. CDR1 and CDR2 from the germline V gene are KGHSH and LQKENI. The DNA for the CDR3 is TGTGCCAGCTCACCAAGGGCGAGGAGGGGACAAGAGACCCAGTACTTC. Its translation is CASSPRARRGQETQYF.

This rearrangement joins TRBV6-5 to TRBJ1-5, with D possibly matching TRBD1 (5 bases). The V end lost 8 bases, the J end lost 5 bases, and 13 bases lay between the germline ends. The germline gives CDR1 MNHEY, CDR2 SVGAGI. The CDR3 has 13 residues. CDR3 coding DNA: TGTGCCAGCCGCAGGGTTGGCGATCAGCCCCAGCATTTT. This gives the protein CASRRVGDQPQHF.

The CDR3 DNA follows: TGTGCCAGCAGTTACCATGGGCCCCAGCATTTT. It yields the protein CASSYHGPQHF. This chain uses TRBV12-3 or TRBV12-4 with TRBJ1-5, with no clear D. Trimming removed 4 bases at V and 9 bases at J, with 7 bases between. The CDR3 consists of 11 residues.

The chain has TRBV2 and TRBJ1-1; D is perhaps TRBD1 (5 bases). V was trimmed by 6 bases and J by 3 bases, leaving 11 bases between them. There are 13 residues in the CDR3. CDR1 and CDR2 from the germline V gene are SNHLY and FYNNEI. The CDR3: CASRALGDTEAFF. CDR3 coding DNA: TGTGCCAGCAGGGCCCTGGGGGACACTGAAGCTTTCTTT.

V gene TRBV7-2 combines with J gene TRBJ2-3; perhaps D is TRBD1 or TRBD2 (5 bases each). V lost 5 bases and J 0 bases, leaving 15 bases between the germline ends. Germline-derived CDR1 and CDR2 are SGHTA and FQGNSA. The CDR3 is 16 amino acids. The CDR3 nucleotides read TGTGCCAGCAGCCCCCGGCAGGGCGGGAGCACAGATACGCAGTATTTT. Residues: CASSPRQGGSTDTQYF.

The V gene is TRBV18, the J gene TRBJ2-1; 13 bases are a match to TRBD2. The V gene end was trimmed by 1 base and the J gene end by 12 bases; junction bases not matched to a gene: 6. Germline CDR1 and CDR2: KGHSH and LQKENI. The CDR3 extends over 15 amino acids. CDR3 coding DNA: TGTGCCAGCTCACCACAACTAGCGGGGGGGACCTTGCAGTTCTTC. Protein product: CASSPQLAGGTLQFF. Combining the CDR3 with reference TRBV18 and TRBJ2-1 gives the whole variable domain NAGVMQNPRHLVRRRGQEARLRCSPMKGHSHVYWYRQLPEEGLKFMVYLQKENIIDESGMPKERFSAEFPKEGPSILRIQQVVRGDSAAYFCASSPQLAGGTLQFFGPGTRLTVL.

V and J are TRBV9 and TRBJ2-3; possible D gene TRBD2, 7 bases. CDR3 size: 14 residues. V lost 6 bases, J lost 4 bases, and 15 bases lay in between. Germline loops: CDR1 SGDLS, CDR2 YYNGEE. Here the CDR3 reads CASTEGGIADTQYF. DNA for the CDR3: TGTGCCAGCACCGAGGGGGGGATCGCAGATACGCAGTATTTT.

J is TRBJ1-1 and V is TRBV5-5; 10 positions match TRBD1. The CDR3 covers 15 residues. Unmatched junction bases numbered 8, after V lost 4 bases and J lost 5 bases. Germline CDR1 SGHKS, CDR2 YYEKEE (reference sequence). In DNA, the CDR3 is TGTGCCAGCAGCATCCGGGACAGGGGAAATACTGAAGCTTTCTTT. Translation gives CASSIRDRGNTEAFF. Supplemented by reference TRBV5-5 and TRBJ1-1, the full variable domain reads DAGVTQSPTHLIKTRGQQVTLRCSPISGHKSVSWYQQVLGQGPQFIFQYYEKEERGRGNFPDRFSARQFPNYSSELNVNALLLGDSALYLCASSIRDRGNTEAFFGQGTRLTVV.

V is TRBV10-3 and J is TRBJ2-7; D gene ambiguous. CDR3 length: 11 residues. The germline gives CDR1 ENHRY, CDR2 SYGVKD. Deletions cut 4 bases from V and 4 bases from J, with 5 bases between. The CDR3 region is CAISVEYEQYF. CDR3 DNA: TGTGCCATCAGTGTGGAATACGAGCAGTACTTC.

V and J are TRBV12-3 or TRBV12-4 and TRBJ1-6; D remains unclear. Between the trimmed V and J ends, which lost 8 bases and 10 bases, there was a span of 12 bases. This CDR3 comprises 12 residues. The CDR3, as DNA: TGTGCCAGCGGGGAGGAGAGCTCACCCCTCCACTTT. It encodes CASGEESSPLHF.

The J gene is TRBJ1-2, the V gene TRBV30, with D uncertain. Germline CDR1 GTSNPN, CDR2 SVGIG (reference sequence). V was pared by 3 bases and J by 3 bases, with 17 bases between. This CDR3 contains 15 residues. The CDR3 here is CAWRLGGSWDYGYTF. The CDR3 nucleotides read TGTGCCTGGAGGCTCGGTGGGTCTTGGGACTATGGCTACACCTTC.

V and J are TRBV6-5 and TRBJ2-3, with 8 bases that match TRBD2. The CDR3 is made up of 14 amino acids. CDR1 and CDR2 (germline): MNHEY, SVGAGI. V lost 7 bases and J lost 5; bases outside the gene matches: 8. The CDR3 DNA reads as TGTGCCAGCACCCGGGGGGGGTTTAAAGATACGCAGTATTTT. Translated, it gives CASTRGGFKDTQYF.

This sequence joins TRBV28 and TRBJ1-6; D remains ambiguous. Trimming removed 3 bases from V and 0 bases from J, with 6 bases in between. The length of the CDR3 is 15 residues. Germline CDR1 MDHEN, CDR2 SYDVKM. As DNA, the CDR3 is TGTGCCAGCAGTTTCTGGAGCTCCTATAATTCACCCCTCCACTTT. Amino acids: CASSFWSSYNSPLHF.

The rearrangement joins TRBV7-8 to TRBJ1-3; no reliable D call. Trimming cost V 1 base and J 3 bases, with 7 bases left between them. Germline V lookup: CDR1 SGHVS, CDR2 FQNEAQ. This CDR3 is 14 amino acids long. The CDR3 is CASSLVGDGNTIYF. In DNA, the CDR3 is TGTGCCAGCAGCTTAGTAGGAGATGGAAACACCATATATTTT.